This entry describes one T cell receptor (beta chain). The investigators made TCR beta cDNA from approximately 0.5 ug total RNA, using a constant-region primer. Generation of the TCR beta libraries relied on three nested multiplex PCR rounds using slightly modified ARM-PCR. The two initial PCR rounds, nine to eleven cycles each, used TRBV1-TRBV30 forward and C-beta reverse primers. TCRdb reprocessed the multiplex PCR reads with MiXCR, giving one entry per CDR3 protein. Altogether fewer than 400,000 distinct CDR3 sequences are present, 58% being singletons, with the ten largest covering 15% to 20%. Germline DNA was also extracted, and blood RNA derived from unsorted whole blood. The data belong to a study of tumor-infiltrating lymphocytes in primary liver carcinoma. The CDR3 has 15 residues. The germline V and J ends were trimmed by 5 bases and 6 bases, with 19 bases remaining between them. Germline assignment: CDR1 MDHEN and CDR2 SYDVKM.

The TCR was taken from a young woman with primary liver carcinoma and hepatitis B virus infection. The sequenced sample consisted of peripheral blood. The rearrangement uses TRBV28 and TRBJ2-5; maybe TRBD2 (5 bases). CDR3 DNA sequence: TGTGCCAGCAGTCCCCTCTTACTAGATTGGAAGACCCAGTACTTC. This sequence encodes CASSPLLLDWKTQYF.